This entry is about one TCR beta chain. Its antigen is not identified. This CDR3 is built from 15 residues. Losses at the gene ends were 3 bases for V and 3 bases for J; bases not matched to a gene: 7. Germline V gives CDR1 SGHRS, CDR2 YFSETQ. Clones were sequenced by immunoSEQ multiplex PCR, and TCRdb holds only the in-frame ones, with some missing. The sample holds 60,000 to 65,000 clones, around 89% seen once. The data were taken from a study of OX40 agonist ivuxolimab in advanced cancers. As for the study in general: Ivuxolimab, which is an agonistic anti-OX40 (CD134) antibody, was administered to the patients. Patients receiving dose escalation had hepatocellular carcinoma, melanoma, renal cell or head and neck cancer. The study, taken as a whole, reports: More expanded clones were found, on average, in CD8+ than in CD4+ T cells. There were also nonresponders showing low normalized T-cell clonal expansion.

The rearrangement joins TRBV5-1 to TRBJ2-3; TRBD1 agrees at 7 bases. The receptor comes from an adult with an advanced solid tumor such as melanoma, head and neck, liver or kidney cancer. The sequencing here drew on CD4+ or CD8+ T cells sorted from blood, taken in a trial of the OX40 agonist ivuxolimab. This chain's CDR3 is CASSSGQADTDTQYF. CDR3 coding DNA: TGCGCCAGCAGCTCAGGACAGGCTGATACAGATACGCAGTATTTT.